Detailed here is one T cell receptor (beta chain). The cohort comprised adults aged roughly 18 to 95 years residing in about two dozen US areas. Self-reported history from a screening survey and questionnaire set each donor's cohort. CDR3 length: 15 amino acids. With 5 bases removed from V and 0 bases from J, the gap between germline ends came to 10 bases. CDR1 is MNHEY and CDR2 is SMNVEV in the germline V gene (reference sequence). This sample stems from a study of blood T cell repertoires in COVID-19. Whole-study context: Researchers got acute and convalescent COVID-19 samples from the United States, Italy and Spain.

Authors' processing steps: By means of reference gene primer amplification, nucleated cell counts were estimated. The repertoire was sequenced with immunoSEQ multiplex PCR; TCRdb's copy has only in-frame clones and lacks some. The V and J calls and clone size are taken from that table; D and trimming were inferred from the DNA. The table lists 350,000 or so clones, 86% of them singletons. The TCR sequence derives from a woman aged 40 to 50 with acute COVID-19. V and J are TRBV27 and TRBJ2-2; D not resolved. Sequencing input: PBMCs or T cells enriched from blood (not recorded which). CDR3 in DNA: TGTGCCAGCAGTCAGACAAGTCCGAACACCGGGGAGCTGTTTTTT. The encoded protein is CASSQTSPNTGELFF.